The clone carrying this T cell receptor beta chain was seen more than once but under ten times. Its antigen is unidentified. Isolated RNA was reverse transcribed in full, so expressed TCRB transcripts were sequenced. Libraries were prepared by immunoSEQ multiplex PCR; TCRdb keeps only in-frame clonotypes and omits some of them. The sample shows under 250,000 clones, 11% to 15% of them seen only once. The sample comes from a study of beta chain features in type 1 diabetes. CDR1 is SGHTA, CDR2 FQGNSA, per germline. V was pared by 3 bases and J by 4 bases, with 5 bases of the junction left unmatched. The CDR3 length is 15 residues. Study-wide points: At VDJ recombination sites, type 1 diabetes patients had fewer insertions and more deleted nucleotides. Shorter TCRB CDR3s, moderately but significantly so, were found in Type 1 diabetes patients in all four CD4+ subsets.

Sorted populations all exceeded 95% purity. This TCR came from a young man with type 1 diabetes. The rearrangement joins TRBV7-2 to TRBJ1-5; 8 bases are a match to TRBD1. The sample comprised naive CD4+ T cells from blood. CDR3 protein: CASSLGGQANQPQHF. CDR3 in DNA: TGTGCCAGCAGCTTGGGGGGACAGGCGAATCAGCCCCAGCATTTT.